Below, 14 T cell receptor beta chains from the same sample are listed, as sequenced in a study of CD8+CD57+ T cells in acquired aplastic anemia. It was genomic DNA that served as the template for profiling TCR beta VDJ and CDR3. TCRdb re-called the reads with MiXCR, one entry per CDR3 protein. Among about 400,000 distinct CDR3 sequences listed, about two thirds were seen once. Sequencing was performed on sorted CD4+, CD8+, or CD8+CD57+ T cells (not recorded which) from PBMCs. These receptors all stem from a human donor in good health, serving as a control.

In its sample, this clonotype was seen many times. The chain recombines TRBV19 with TRBJ1-2; no firm D call. The CDR3 runs 13 residues. The germline V gene has CDR1 LNHDA and CDR2 SQIVND (reference sequence). V was trimmed by 2 bases and J by 0 bases, leaving 4 bases between them. The CDR3 reads CASSIIANYGYTF. CDR3 bases: TGTGCCAGTAGTATAATAGCTAACTATGGCTACACCTTC.

Comments on this clonotype: The junction shows a germline mismatch at one end, possibly a read error. V and J are TRBV15 and TRBJ1-2, with TRBD1 matching over 7 bases. This CDR3 is 13 amino acids long. Germline loops: CDR1 LNHNV, CDR2 YYDKDF (reference sequence). The CDR3 spells CASSTDRCYGGSF. CDR3 coding DNA: TGTGCCAGCAGTACGGACAGGTGCTATGGGGGGTCCTTC.

The CDR3 DNA reads as TGTGCCAGTAGTATGGGGACAGGGAAATATGCTGAAGCTTTCTTT. This encodes CASSMGTGKYAEAFF. This chain connects TRBV19 to TRBJ1-1, with 9 bases identical to TRBD1. This CDR3 is built from 15 residues. With V trimmed by 3 bases and J by 6 bases, 8 bases remained unmatched. Germline CDR1 LNHDA, CDR2 SQIVND (reference sequence).

Turning to this clonotype: A single base separates this from a much larger clone, so it may be a read error. The V gene is TRBV7-9, the J gene TRBJ2-7, with 14 positions matching TRBD2. CDR3 length equals 15 residues. With 5 bases clipped from V and 6 bases from J, the junction kept 6 bases outside the gene matches. Germline V gene data show CDR1 as SEHNR and CDR2 as FQNEAQ (reference sequence). The CDR3 sequence is CASSQEGTSGGEQYF. The CDR3 coding sequence is TGTGCCAGCAGCCAAGAAGGGACTAGCGGGGGCGAGCAGTACTTC.

The V and J genes are TRBV6-5 and TRBJ2-3; a possible D gene is TRBD2 (5 bases). The CDR3 contains 14 residues. Germline values: CDR1 MNHEY, CDR2 SVGAGI. V was shortened by 2 bases and J by 2 bases, with 8 bases between the two germline ends. The CDR3 sequence: CASSYTEATDTQYF. The CDR3 nucleotides are TGTGCCAGCAGTTACACGGAGGCCACAGATACGCAGTATTTT.

This clonotype was picked up one time. This sequence joins TRBV12-3 or TRBV12-4 and TRBJ1-2, with TRBD1 matching 10 bases. This CDR3 has 14 amino acids. Unmatched junction bases numbered 3, after V lost 0 bases and J lost 8 bases. The CDR3 DNA is TGTGCCAGCAGTTTAGCGGGACAGGGGAGCGGCTACACCTTC. Its translation: CASSLAGQGSGYTF.

The rearrangement uses TRBV7-2 and TRBJ1-2; the D gene is possibly TRBD1 (5 bases). CDR1 is SGHTA and CDR2 is FQGNSA in the germline V gene. The CDR3 has 15 residues. V lost 1 base and J lost 7, with 16 bases in between. As DNA, the CDR3 is TGTGCCAGCAGCTTAGGTATCGGGCAGGGTCGTGGCTACACCTTC. Translation: CASSLGIGQGRGYTF.

The chain employs TRBV4-2 and TRBJ1-5; a weak D match, TRBD1 (5 bases). Germline assignment: CDR1 LGHNA and CDR2 YNFKEQ. The V gene lost 1 base and the J gene lost 2 bases, with 9 bases spanning the gap. The CDR3 loop spans 15 amino acids. The CDR3 nucleotides read TGTGCCAGCAGCCAAGTAGGGGTGGGCAATCAGCCCCAGCATTTT. This gives the protein CASSQVGVGNQPQHF.

Turning to this clonotype: A much larger clone sits a single nucleotide away, making a read error possible. The V gene is TRBV7-8, the J gene TRBJ1-5; D gene unclear. The CDR3 has 14 amino acids. The germline CDR1 and CDR2 sequences are SGHVS and FQNEAQ. V was pared by 1 base and J by 5 bases, with 9 bases between. The CDR3 spells CASSLEGFDQPQHF. The CDR3 coding sequence is TGTGCCAGCAGCTTAGAAGGGTTCGATCAGCCCCAGCATTTT.

This clonotype has a single count. This clone may be a read error of a much larger clone one base away. The chain is built from TRBV6-1 and TRBJ1-4; TRBD1 matches at 8 bases. Germline V CDR1 and CDR2: MNHNS, SASEGT. J was trimmed by 7 bases and V by 6 bases; bases with no gene match: 7. The CDR3 runs to 14 residues. The CDR3 coding sequence is TGTGCCAGCAGGTCGGGACAGGCGTCTGAAAAACTGTTTTTT. Protein: CASRSGQASEKLFF.

The V call is TRBV6-5, the J call TRBJ1-6; D is unclear. The CDR3 runs 12 residues. The V gene's germline CDR1 is MNHEY and CDR2 SVGAGI. Trimming took off 0 bases at V and 8 bases at J, with 2 bases between the two ends. CDR3 in amino acids: CASSYSDSPLHF. The CDR3 DNA sequence: TGTGCCAGCAGTTACTCCGATTCACCCCTCCACTTT.

This clonotype was detected only a few times. This sequence joins TRBV2 and TRBJ2-7; D is possibly TRBD1 (6 bases). V gave up 2 bases and J gave up 2 bases, with 13 bases separating them. Germline V gene data show CDR1 as SNHLY and CDR2 as FYNNEI. The CDR3 spans 15 residues. In DNA, the CDR3 is TGTGCCAGCAGTGAATACCCCGGACAGACCTACGAGCAGTACTTC. It specifies CASSEYPGQTYEQYF.

At least ten counts were recorded for this clonotype. The chain employs TRBV5-5 and TRBJ1-1, with TRBD1 matching 7 bases. This CDR3 is 15 amino acids long. Unmatched junction bases numbered 8, after V lost 2 bases and J lost 4 bases. Germline V gene sequence: CDR1 SGHKS, CDR2 YYEKEE (reference sequence). The CDR3, as DNA: TGTGCCAGCAGCTTTTCTTCAGGGGGAGGCACTGAAGCTTTCTTT. As protein: CASSFSSGGGTEAFF.

The gene calls are TRBV19 and TRBJ1-5; D gene ambiguous. The CDR3 is 13 amino acids. Trimming stripped 5 bases from V and 15 bases from J, with 20 bases between. Germline CDR1 reads LNHDA; CDR2 reads SQIVND (reference sequence). In DNA form, the CDR3 reads TGTGCCAGTAGTTCGGAAACATTGTACTCACCGCATTTT. It is translated as CASSSETLYSPHF.